The next 15 T cell receptor beta chains were all read from a single sample in a study of blood T cell repertoires in COVID-19. The repertoire was sequenced with immunoSEQ multiplex PCR; TCRdb's copy has only in-frame clones and lacks some. The table has some 150,000 clones, about nine tenths seen once. Sequenced sample: peripheral blood. These receptors came from a human donor in a cohort sampled during active COVID-19.

The V call is TRBV19, the J call TRBJ1-1; D might be TRBD1 (5 bases). This CDR3 is built from 14 residues. CDR1 is LNHDA, CDR2 SQIVND, per germline (reference sequence). V gave up 7 bases and J gave up 1 base, with 13 bases separating them. CDR3 sequence: CASTIRGSNTEAFF. The CDR3 DNA sequence: TGTGCCAGTACCATAAGGGGTTCGAACACTGAAGCTTTCTTT. Together with reference TRBV19 and TRBJ1-1, the CDR3 gives the full variable domain: DGGITQSPKYLFRKEGQNVTLSCEQNLNHDAMYWYRQDPGQGLRLIYYSQIVNDFQKGDIAEGYSVSREKKESFPLTVTSAQKNPTAFYLCASTIRGSNTEAFFGQGTRLTVV.

The CDR3 DNA follows: TGTGCCAGCAGTTTCGGAGGGCGGCAGCCCCAGCATTTT. This sequence encodes CASSFGGRQPQHF. The rearrangement links TRBV12-3 or TRBV12-4 to TRBJ1-5; D is uncertain. Trimming took off 3 bases at V and 7 bases at J, with 10 bases between the two ends. The CDR3 is 13 amino acids.

CDR3: CASSPFTSGARDTQYF. The CDR3 DNA reads as TGTGCCAGCAGCCCTTTTACTAGCGGGGCCCGAGATACGCAGTATTTT. V is TRBV7-3 and J is TRBJ2-3; 10 bases are shared with TRBD2. The CDR3 extends over 16 amino acids. CDR1 and CDR2 from the germline V gene are SGHTA and FQGTGA. After removal of 5 bases from V and 5 bases from J, the junction contained 10 bases not matched to a gene.

The V and J genes are TRBV7-9 and TRBJ2-5; weak D call: TRBD1 (6 bases). V lost 4 bases, J lost 5 bases, and 11 bases lay in between. This CDR3 is built from 13 residues. CDR1 is SEHNR, CDR2 FQNEAQ, per germline (reference sequence). CDR3 residues: CASSSNRVETQYF. CDR3 coding DNA: TGTGCCAGCAGCTCAAACAGGGTTGAGACCCAGTACTTC.

The chain employs TRBV5-1 and TRBJ2-7, with TRBD1 matching 7 bases. V gave up 5 bases and J gave up 6 bases; unmatched junction bases: 14. The length of the CDR3 is 15 residues. Germline V gene sequence: CDR1 SGHRS, CDR2 YFSETQ. DNA for the CDR3: TGCGCCAGCAGGGATACCGGGACAGTGGATCTCGAGCAGTACTTC. Protein: CASRDTGTVDLEQYF.

This clone turned up a few times. V usage is TRBV7-9 and J usage is TRBJ1-2, with D tentatively TRBD1 (5 bases). The CDR3 is 14 residues long. The germline V gene encodes CDR1 SEHNR and CDR2 FQNEAQ (reference sequence). Deletions cut 0 bases from V and 8 bases from J, with 13 bases between. CDR3 amino acids: CASSLAAGIKGYTF. For the CDR3, the DNA is TGTGCCAGCAGCTTAGCGGCAGGGATAAAAGGCTACACCTTC.

The genes are TRBV19 and TRBJ2-6; possible D gene TRBD2, 5 bases. V was pared by 6 bases and J by 2 bases, with 8 bases between. This CDR3 comprises 14 residues. In germline, CDR1 is LNHDA, CDR2 SQIVND (reference sequence). The CDR3 sequence: CASRDFPGANVLTF. In DNA, the CDR3 is TGTGCCAGTAGGGACTTCCCTGGGGCCAACGTCCTGACTTTC.

This chain uses TRBV4-1 with TRBJ2-6; no reliable D call. The V gene lost 1 base and the J gene lost 0 bases, with 4 bases spanning the gap. CDR3 size: 15 residues. CDR1 is MGHRA, CDR2 YSYEKL, per germline. This CDR3 reads CASSQAGSGANVLTF. CDR3 nucleotide sequence: TGCGCCAGCAGCCAAGCGGGCTCTGGGGCCAACGTCCTGACTTTC.

The rearrangement uses TRBV5-8 and TRBJ2-6; D unresolved. V lost 8 bases, J lost 4 bases, and 13 bases lay in between. CDR1 is SGHTS, CDR2 YDEGEE, per germline. This CDR3 region has 14 residues. CDR3 coding DNA: TGTGCCAGAAAAAACAGTCTCGGGGCCAACGTCCTGACTTTC. Encoded protein: CARKNSLGANVLTF.

V and J are TRBV2 and TRBJ1-1, with TRBD1 as a possible D gene (5 bases). This CDR3 region has 14 residues. The germline V gene has CDR1 SNHLY and CDR2 FYNNEI. V lost 3 bases to trimming and J lost 1 base, with 9 bases between them. CDR3 DNA sequence: TGTGCCAGCAGTGAGCAGGGTGGGAACACTGAAGCTTTCTTT. It encodes CASSEQGGNTEAFF.

V and J are TRBV10-2 and TRBJ1-2; D uncertain. Germline CDR1 reads WSHSY; CDR2 reads SAAADI. V was trimmed by 8 bases and J by 4 bases, leaving 14 bases between them. The CDR3 is made up of 13 amino acids. The CDR3 here is CASSPGLGYGYTF. The CDR3 DNA is TGCGCCAGCTCGCCAGGACTGGGCTATGGCTACACCTTC.

The count of this clone is one. The CDR3 bases are TGTGCCAGCAGTTACTCAGGCGGGAGGAGGCCCAATGAGCAGTTCTTC. This gives the protein CASSYSGGRRPNEQFF. This rearrangement joins TRBV6-5 to TRBJ2-1; 8 bases match TRBD2. CDR3 length: 16 residues. Trimming cost V 0 bases and J 6 bases; bases outside gene matches: 7. Germline loops: CDR1 MNHEY, CDR2 SVGAGI.

CDR3 bases: TGTGCCAGCAGAGCCTTCCGAAGCACAGATACGCAGTATTTT. Protein sequence: CASRAFRSTDTQYF. The V call is TRBV7-2, the J call TRBJ2-3; D gene unclear. V lost 6 bases and J 0 bases, leaving 10 bases between the germline ends. The germline V gene has CDR1 SGHTA and CDR2 FQGNSA. The CDR3 spans 14 residues.

The V gene is TRBV7-2, the J gene TRBJ2-5, with a tentative D call TRBD2 (6 bases). Germline lookup yields CDR1 SGHTA and CDR2 FQGNSA. This CDR3 has 15 amino acids. Trimming removed 3 bases at V and 5 bases at J, with 16 bases between. Here the CDR3 DNA reads TGTGCCAGCAGCTTGGGCGGGACTCTGGGGGAGACCCAGTACTTC. Protein sequence: CASSLGGTLGETQYF.

The chain employs TRBV4-2 and TRBJ2-7; D perhaps matches TRBD1 (5 bases). Looked up from germline, CDR1 is LGHNA and CDR2 is YNFKEQ. The V and J ends lost 4 bases and 2 bases respectively, with 15 bases between them. The CDR3 runs to 15 residues. Here the CDR3 DNA reads TGTGCCAGCAGCCTGAGACAGACTTCCACCTACGAGCAGTACTTC. Encoded protein: CASSLRQTSTYEQYF.